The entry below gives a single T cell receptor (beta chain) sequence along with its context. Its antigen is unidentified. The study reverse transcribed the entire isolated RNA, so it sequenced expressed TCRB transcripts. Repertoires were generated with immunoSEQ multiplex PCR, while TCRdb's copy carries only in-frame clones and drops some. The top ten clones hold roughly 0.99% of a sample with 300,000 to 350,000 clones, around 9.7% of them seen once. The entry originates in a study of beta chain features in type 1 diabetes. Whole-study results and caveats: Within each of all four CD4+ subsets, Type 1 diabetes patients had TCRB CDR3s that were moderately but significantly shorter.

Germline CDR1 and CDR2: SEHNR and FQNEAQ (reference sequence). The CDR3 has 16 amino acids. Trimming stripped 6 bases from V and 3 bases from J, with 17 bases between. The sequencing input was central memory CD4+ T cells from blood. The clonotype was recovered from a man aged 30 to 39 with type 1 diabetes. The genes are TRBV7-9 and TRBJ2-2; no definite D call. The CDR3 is CASRPKFRIDTGELFF. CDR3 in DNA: TGTGCCAGCAGACCAAAGTTCAGGATTGACACCGGGGAGCTGTTTTTT.